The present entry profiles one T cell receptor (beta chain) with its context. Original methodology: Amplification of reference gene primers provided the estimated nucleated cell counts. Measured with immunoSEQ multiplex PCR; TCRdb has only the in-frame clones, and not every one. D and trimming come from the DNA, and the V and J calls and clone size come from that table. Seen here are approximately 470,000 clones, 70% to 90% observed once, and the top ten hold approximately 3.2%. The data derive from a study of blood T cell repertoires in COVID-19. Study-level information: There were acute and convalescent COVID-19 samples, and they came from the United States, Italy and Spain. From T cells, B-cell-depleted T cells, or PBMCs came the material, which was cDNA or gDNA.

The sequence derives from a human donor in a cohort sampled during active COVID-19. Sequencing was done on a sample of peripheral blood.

The CDR3 DNA reads TGTGCCAGCTCACGGACTAGCGGGACAGAGACCCAGTACTTC. Translation gives CASSRTSGTETQYF. This chain connects TRBV18 to TRBJ2-5; 12 nucleotides align to TRBD2. The J segment lost 4 bases and the V segment lost 4 bases, leaving 1 base of the junction unmatched. This CDR3 has 14 amino acids. CDR1 and CDR2 (germline): KGHSH, LQKENI.